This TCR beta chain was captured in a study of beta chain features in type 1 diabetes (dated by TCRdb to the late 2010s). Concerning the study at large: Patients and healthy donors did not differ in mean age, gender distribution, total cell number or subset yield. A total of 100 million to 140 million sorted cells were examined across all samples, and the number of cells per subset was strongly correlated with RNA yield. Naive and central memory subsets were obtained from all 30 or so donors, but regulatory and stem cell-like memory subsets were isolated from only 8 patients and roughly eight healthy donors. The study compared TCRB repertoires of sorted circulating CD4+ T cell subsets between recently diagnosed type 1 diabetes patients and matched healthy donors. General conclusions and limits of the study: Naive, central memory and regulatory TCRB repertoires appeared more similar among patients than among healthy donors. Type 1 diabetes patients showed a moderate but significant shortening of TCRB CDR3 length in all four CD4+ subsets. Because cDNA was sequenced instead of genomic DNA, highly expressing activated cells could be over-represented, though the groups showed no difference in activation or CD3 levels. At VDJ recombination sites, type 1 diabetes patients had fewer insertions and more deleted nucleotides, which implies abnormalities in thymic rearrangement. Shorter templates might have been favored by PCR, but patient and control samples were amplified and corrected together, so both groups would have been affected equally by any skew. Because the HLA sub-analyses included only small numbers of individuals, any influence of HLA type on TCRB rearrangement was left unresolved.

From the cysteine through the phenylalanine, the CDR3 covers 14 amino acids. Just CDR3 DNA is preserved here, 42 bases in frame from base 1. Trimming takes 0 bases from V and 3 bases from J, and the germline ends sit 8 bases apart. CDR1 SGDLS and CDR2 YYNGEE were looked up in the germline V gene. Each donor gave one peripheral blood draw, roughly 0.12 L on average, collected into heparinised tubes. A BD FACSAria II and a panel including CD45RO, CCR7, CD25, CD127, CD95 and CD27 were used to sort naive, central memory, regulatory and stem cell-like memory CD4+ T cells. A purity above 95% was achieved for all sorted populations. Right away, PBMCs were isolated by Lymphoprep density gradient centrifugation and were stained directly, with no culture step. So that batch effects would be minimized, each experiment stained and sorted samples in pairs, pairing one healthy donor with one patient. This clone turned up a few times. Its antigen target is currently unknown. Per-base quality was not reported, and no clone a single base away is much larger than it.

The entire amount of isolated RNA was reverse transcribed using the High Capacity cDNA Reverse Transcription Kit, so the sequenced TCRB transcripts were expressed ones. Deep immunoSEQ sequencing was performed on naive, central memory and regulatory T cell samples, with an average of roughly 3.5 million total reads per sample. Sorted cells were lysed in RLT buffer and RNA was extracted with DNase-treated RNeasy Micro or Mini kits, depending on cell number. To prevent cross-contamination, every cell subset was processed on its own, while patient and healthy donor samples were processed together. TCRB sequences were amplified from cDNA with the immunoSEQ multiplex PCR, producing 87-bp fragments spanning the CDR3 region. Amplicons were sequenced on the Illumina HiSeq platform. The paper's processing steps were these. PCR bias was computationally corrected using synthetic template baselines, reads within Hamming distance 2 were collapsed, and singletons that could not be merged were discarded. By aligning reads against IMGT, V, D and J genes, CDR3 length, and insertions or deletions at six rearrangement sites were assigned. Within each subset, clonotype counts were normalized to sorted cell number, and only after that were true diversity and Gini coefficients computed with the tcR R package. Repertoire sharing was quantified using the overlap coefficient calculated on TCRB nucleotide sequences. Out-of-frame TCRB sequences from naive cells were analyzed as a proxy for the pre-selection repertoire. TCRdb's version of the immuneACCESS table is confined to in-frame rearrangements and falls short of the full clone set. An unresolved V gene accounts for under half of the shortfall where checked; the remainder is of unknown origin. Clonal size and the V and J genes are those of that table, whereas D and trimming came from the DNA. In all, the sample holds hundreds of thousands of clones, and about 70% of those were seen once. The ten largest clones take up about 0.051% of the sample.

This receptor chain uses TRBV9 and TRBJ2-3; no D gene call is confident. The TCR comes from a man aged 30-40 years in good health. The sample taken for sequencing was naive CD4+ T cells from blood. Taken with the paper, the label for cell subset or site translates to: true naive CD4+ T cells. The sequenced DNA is TGTGCCAGCAGCGTAGACACGTTAACAGATACGCAGTATTTT. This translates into CASSVDTLTDTQYF.